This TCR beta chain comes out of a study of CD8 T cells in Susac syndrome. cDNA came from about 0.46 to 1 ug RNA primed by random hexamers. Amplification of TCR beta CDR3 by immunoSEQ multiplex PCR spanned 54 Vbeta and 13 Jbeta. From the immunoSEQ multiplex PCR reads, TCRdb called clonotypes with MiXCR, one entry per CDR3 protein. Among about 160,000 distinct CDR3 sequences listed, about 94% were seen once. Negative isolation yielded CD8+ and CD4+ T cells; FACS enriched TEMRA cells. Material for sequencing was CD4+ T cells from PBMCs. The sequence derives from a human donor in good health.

CDR3 residues: CASSMDSDQPQHF. CDR3 sequence (DNA): TGTGCCAGTAGTATGGACAGCGATCAGCCCCAGCATTTT. The chain recombines TRBV19 with TRBJ1-5; tentative D call: TRBD1 (6 bases). Deletions cut 3 bases from V and 5 bases from J, with 8 bases between. The CDR3 runs 13 residues. CDR1 LNHDA and CDR2 SQIVND come from the germline V gene (reference sequence). Based on the CDR3 plus reference TRBV19 and TRBJ1-5, the full variable domain is DGGITQSPKYLFRKEGQNVTLSCEQNLNHDAMYWYRQDPGQGLRLIYYSQIVNDFQKGDIAEGYSVSREKKESFPLTVTSAQKNPTAFYLCASSMDSDQPQHFGDGTRLSIL.